These 20 T cell receptor beta chains came from one sample sequenced in a study of blood T cell repertoires in COVID-19. Assay: immunoSEQ multiplex PCR; the TCRdb copy retains only in-frame clones and omits some. Here the sample spans some 520,000 clones, 89% being singletons. Sequenced: peripheral blood. The origin of the receptors is a man aged 18 to 29 with COVID-19, enrolled during active disease.

The chain joins TRBV7-9 to TRBJ2-4, with D maybe TRBD1 (5 bases). Trimming cost V 3 bases and J 9 bases, with 15 bases left between them. The CDR3 runs 14 residues. Germline CDR1 SEHNR, CDR2 FQNEAQ (reference sequence). Here the CDR3 reads CASSFVGALTIQYF. In DNA, the CDR3 is TGTGCCAGCAGCTTTGTAGGGGCCCTAACCATTCAGTACTTC.

The V and J genes are TRBV15 and TRBJ2-1; TRBD2 matches 14 bases. Trimming at V came to 2 bases and at J to 8 bases, leaving 8 bases not matched to a gene. CDR3 size: 17 residues. Germline V gene lookup returns CDR1 LNHNV and CDR2 YYDKDF (reference sequence). The CDR3 nucleotides are TGTGCCACCAGCAGAAGTGGGACTAGCGGGGGAGGGGATGAGCAGTTCTTC. Amino acid sequence: CATSRSGTSGGGDEQFF.

The chain joins TRBV18 to TRBJ2-2; 7 bases map to TRBD1. The ends lost 4 bases at V and 1 base at J; junction bases unmatched: 6. Per germline, CDR1 KGHSH and CDR2 LQKENI. The CDR3 is 16 residues long. The CDR3 coding sequence is TGTGCCAGCTCACTCCGGGACAGTAGGAACACCGGGGAGCTGTTTTTT. This encodes CASSLRDSRNTGELFF.

V and J are TRBV5-4 and TRBJ2-3; 7 nucleotides align to TRBD2. The V segment lost 0 bases and the J segment 5 bases; nucleotides outside the gene matches: 6. Germline-derived CDR1 and CDR2 are SGHNT and YYREEE (reference sequence). The CDR3 consists of 15 residues. In DNA form, the CDR3 reads TGTGCCAGCAGCTTGGCCCTACGGGAGGTAGATACGCAGTATTTT. The encoded protein is CASSLALREVDTQYF.

The chain links TRBV10-1 to TRBJ2-3, with D possibly TRBD2 on 5 matching bases. CDR1 and CDR2 from the germline V gene are WNHNN and SYGVQD (reference sequence). The CDR3 runs to 13 residues. The V gene lost 3 bases and the J gene lost 7 bases, with 11 bases spanning the gap. CDR3 bases: TGCGCCAGCAGTGAATCCGACTACAATACGCAGTATTTT. This translates into CASSESDYNTQYF.

The rearrangement joins TRBV2 to TRBJ2-1; D might be TRBD1 (5 bases). Germline V gene data show CDR1 as SNHLY and CDR2 as FYNNEI. V lost 4 bases and J lost 2, with 9 bases in between. The CDR3 contains 14 residues. The CDR3 bases are TGTGCCAGCAGTGGGCAGGGTACCTACAATGAGCAGTTCTTC. Residues: CASSGQGTYNEQFF.

The chain joins TRBV19 to TRBJ2-3; D is possibly TRBD1 (6 bases). Germline lookup yields CDR1 LNHDA and CDR2 SQIVND (reference sequence). Deletions cut 6 bases from V and 1 base from J, with 20 bases between. This CDR3 contains 17 residues. The CDR3 protein is CASRPTGHSIRTDTQYF. Written as DNA, the CDR3 is TGTGCCAGTAGACCCACGGGACACTCGATCCGCACAGATACGCAGTATTTT.

This clone was observed a single time. V usage is TRBV27 and J usage is TRBJ2-1; the D gene is possibly TRBD1 (5 bases). Trimming shortened V by 5 bases and J by 0 bases, and 11 bases separated the two germline ends. Per germline, CDR1 MNHEY and CDR2 SMNVEV (reference sequence). This CDR3 comprises 15 residues. In DNA, the CDR3 is TGTGCCAGCAGTCCTAGGACAAGCTCCTACAATGAGCAGTTCTTC. Its protein is CASSPRTSSYNEQFF.

The chain is built from TRBV20-1 and TRBJ2-5; weak D call: TRBD2 (6 bases). Looked up from germline, CDR1 is DFQATT and CDR2 is SNEGSKA (reference sequence). V was trimmed by 6 bases and J by 0 bases, leaving 14 bases between them. The CDR3 is 14 amino acids. The chain's CDR3 is CSASSGLYQETQYF. For the CDR3, the DNA is TGCAGTGCGAGTAGCGGTTTGTACCAAGAGACCCAGTACTTC.

The chain joins TRBV27 to TRBJ1-1; TRBD1 might be the D (5 bases). V was shortened by 6 bases and J by 5 bases, with 16 bases between the two germline ends. Germline V gene data show CDR1 as MNHEY and CDR2 as SMNVEV (reference sequence). This CDR3 comprises 14 residues. Here the CDR3 reads CASREAGLGTEAFF. DNA of the CDR3: TGTGCCAGCAGGGAAGCGGGGCTAGGGACTGAAGCTTTCTTT.

This chain uses TRBV24-1 with TRBJ2-5, with 7 nucleotides matching TRBD2. With V trimmed by 2 bases and J by 4 bases, 9 bases remained unmatched. The CDR3 runs to 16 residues. Germline V CDR1 and CDR2: KGHDR, SFDVKD. CDR3 bases: TGTGCCACCAGTGATTCTAGACTAGCCTCTGGAGAGACCCAGTACTTC. It encodes CATSDSRLASGETQYF.

V is TRBV6-4 and J is TRBJ2-3, with D possibly being TRBD1 (5 bases). The CDR3 covers 15 residues. Germline loops: CDR1 MRHNA, CDR2 SNTAGT. Trimming removed 6 bases from V and 0 bases from J, with 13 bases in between. The CDR3 DNA follows: TGTGCCAGCAGGAGAGACAGAACTAGCACAGATACGCAGTATTTT. Translating it yields CASRRDRTSTDTQYF.

The chain couples TRBV6-5 to TRBJ1-5; 8 nucleotides match TRBD1. The CDR3 length is 14 residues. Germline loops: CDR1 MNHEY, CDR2 SVGAGI. After removal of 8 bases from V and 2 bases from J, the junction contained 5 bases not matched to a gene. The DNA for the CDR3 is TGTGCCAGCTACAGGGGGGTAGGCAATCAGCCCCAGCATTTT. Encoded protein: CASYRGVGNQPQHF.

V is TRBV5-6 and J is TRBJ2-1; TRBD1 aligns across 9 bases. Trimming took 2 bases from V and 7 from J; bases not matched to a gene: 7. The CDR3 sequence is 15 residues long. Germline CDR1 and CDR2: SGHDT and YYEEEE. CDR3 loop: CASSLGRDRANEQFF. Written as DNA, the CDR3 is TGTGCCAGCAGCTTAGGAAGGGACAGGGCTAATGAGCAGTTCTTC.

The V and J genes are TRBV11-3 and TRBJ1-4, with 7 bases matching TRBD1. The CDR3 length is 15 residues. Trimming removed 2 bases from V and 6 bases from J; junction bases left unmatched: 6. Germline V lookup: CDR1 SGHNT, CDR2 YENEEA. The CDR3 DNA sequence: TGTGCCAGCAGCTTACTCCAGGGGGGATATGAAAAACTGTTTTTT. Encoded protein: CASSLLQGGYEKLFF.

This clone was seen a handful of times. The J gene is TRBJ1-1, the V gene TRBV19; a possible D gene is TRBD1 (5 bases). The CDR3 is 11 residues long. V was trimmed by 11 bases and J by 3 bases, leaving 10 bases between them. Germline assignment: CDR1 LNHDA and CDR2 SQIVND (reference sequence). CDR3 sequence (DNA): TGTGCCGCAAAACAGGACACTGAAGCTTTCTTT. It codes for CAAKQDTEAFF.

This clone appeared a single time. The chain combines TRBV20-1 with TRBJ2-1, with D perhaps TRBD2 (7 bases). Trimming removed 3 bases at V and 4 bases at J, with 13 bases between. The germline gives CDR1 DFQATT, CDR2 SNEGSKA (reference sequence). CDR3 length: 14 amino acids. CDR3 in amino acids: CSASSAGAYNEQFF. In nucleotides, the CDR3 is TGCAGTGCTAGTTCGGCGGGGGCTTACAATGAGCAGTTCTTC.

The CDR3 DNA is TGTGCCAGCAGCTCCCGCGGGCACTCCTACGAGCAGTACTTC. Protein: CASSSRGHSYEQYF. The chain employs TRBV7-2 and TRBJ2-7; the D gene is possibly TRBD2 (5 bases). The CDR3 is 14 residues long. Germline V lookup: CDR1 SGHTA, CDR2 FQGNSA. The germline V and J ends were trimmed by 4 bases and 0 bases, with 10 bases remaining between them.

The V call is TRBV29-1, the J call TRBJ2-1, with no clear D. Germline V lookup: CDR1 SQVTM, CDR2 ANQGSEA. The length of the CDR3 is 10 residues. The germline V and J ends were trimmed by 6 bases and 7 bases, with 7 bases remaining between them. DNA for the CDR3: TGCAGCGTGGCGGATAATGAGCAGTTCTTC. It specifies CSVADNEQFF.

The chain links TRBV5-1 to TRBJ2-2; 10 nucleotides align to TRBD2. Germline V gene lookup returns CDR1 SGHRS and CDR2 YFSETQ. The CDR3 spans 15 residues. V was clipped by 5 bases and J by 5 bases; unmatched bases: 6. CDR3 coding DNA: TGCGCCAGCAGGGCCGGGACTAGCGTAACCGGGGAGCTGTTTTTT. Encoded protein: CASRAGTSVTGELFF.